This T cell receptor (beta chain) was sequenced during a study of T cell repertoires in cytomegalovirus infection. A single record per CDR3 protein comes from TCRdb applying MiXCR to the reads. The data show roughly 110,000 distinct CDR3 sequences, about 9.5% seen once. CDR1 and CDR2 from the germline V gene are SGHVS and FQNEAQ. V lost 5 bases, J lost 2 bases, and 20 bases lay in between. This CDR3 is 17 amino acids long. This clonotype was seen repeatedly, ten times or more. As yet, its antigen is unknown. The source of this sequence is a human donor in good health (CMV status not recorded). Some clones in this sample may be carry-over from other donors' samples. The sample comprised PBMCs, sequenced either directly or after in vitro stimulation (not recorded which). This chain uses TRBV7-8 with TRBJ2-3, with D tentatively TRBD2 (6 bases). CDR3 residues: CASSRLGEFGNTDTQYF. In DNA form, the CDR3 reads TGTGCCAGCAGCCGACTAGGGGAGTTTGGAAACACAGATACGCAGTATTTT. Supplemented by reference TRBV7-8 and TRBJ2-3, the full variable domain reads GAGVSQSPRYKVAKRGQDVALRCDPISGHVSLFWYQQALGQGPEFLTYFQNEAQLDKSGLPSDRFFAERPEGSVSTLKIQRTQQEDSAVYLCASSRLGEFGNTDTQYFGPGTRLTVL.